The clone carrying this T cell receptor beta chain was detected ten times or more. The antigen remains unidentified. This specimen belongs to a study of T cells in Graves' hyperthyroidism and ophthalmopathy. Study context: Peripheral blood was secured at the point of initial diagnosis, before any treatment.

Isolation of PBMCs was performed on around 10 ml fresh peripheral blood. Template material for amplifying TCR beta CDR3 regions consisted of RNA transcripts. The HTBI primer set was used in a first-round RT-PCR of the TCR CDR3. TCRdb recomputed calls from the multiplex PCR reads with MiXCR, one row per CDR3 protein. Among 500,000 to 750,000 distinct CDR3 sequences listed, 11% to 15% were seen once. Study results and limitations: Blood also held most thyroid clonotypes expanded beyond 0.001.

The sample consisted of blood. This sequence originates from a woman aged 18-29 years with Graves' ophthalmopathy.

The chain's CDR3 is CASSTGGENTEAFF. The CDR3 DNA reads as TGTGCCAGTAGTACAGGGGGCGAGAACACTGAAGCTTTCTTT. The rearrangement links TRBV19 to TRBJ1-1; 8 positions agree with TRBD1. The CDR3 totals 14 residues. Trimming took 4 bases from V and 1 from J; bases not matched to a gene: 2. CDR1 LNHDA and CDR2 SQIVND come from the germline V gene (reference sequence).